This section outlines one TCR beta chain sequence together with its context. The target antigen is unknown. The germline gives CDR1 MNHNS, CDR2 SASEGT. V trimming: 5 bases; J trimming: 2 bases; junction bases outside the gene matches: 9. The CDR3 covers 15 residues. These data belong to a study of cytomegalovirus exposure and HLA in healthy donors. Study information: Researchers previously reported finding roughly 120 million unique TCR beta sequences from approximately 190 million T cells. Among the roughly 380 donors who were genotyped, about 80% fell in the genetic ancestry cluster that is associated with self-reported Caucasian donors. Broader study findings: Reportedly, HLA-A and HLA-B alleles of most subjects were accurately predicted from TCR beta.

PCR was performed using 60 Vbeta and 13 Jbeta primers. Original handling: Roughly 11 million of the 75 million to 95 million unique TCR beta chains counted in a later analysis were shared. The protocol was immunoSEQ multiplex PCR, while the TCRdb copy is restricted to in-frame clones and leaves out a portion. V, J and clone size derive from that table, while D and trimming were established from the DNA sequence. The sample shows about 160,000 clones, roughly 85% of them seen only once. The receptor was isolated from a woman aged 50 to 65 in good health and CMV-seropositive. The specimen sequenced was PBMCs. This rearrangement joins TRBV6-1 to TRBJ2-7; 7 bases fit TRBD2. CDR3 loop: CASSFLGGETYEQYF. The CDR3 DNA reads as TGTGCCAGCAGTTTTTTGGGGGGGGAAACCTACGAGCAGTACTTC.